These 30 T cell receptor beta chains originate from one sample sequenced in a study of T cell clonotyping in hematopoietic cell transplantation. The data were produced by immunoSEQ multiplex PCR, yet TCRdb's version contains in-frame clones alone and is incomplete. The data show about 9,200 clones, more than 75% seen once. Stated time point: recipient sample about 28 days before transplant, after cytoreduction. This material consisted of peripheral blood mononuclear cells, taken before stem cell transplant. Receptors originate from a woman aged 55-70 years with acute myeloid leukemia. Some clones in this sample may be carry-over from other donors' samples.

The rearrangement joins TRBV7-9 to TRBJ2-1, with unresolved D. Germline CDR1 SEHNR, CDR2 FQNEAQ (reference sequence). The CDR3 is made up of 14 amino acids. Trimming stripped 3 bases from V and 6 bases from J, with 12 bases between. CDR3 residues: CASSFLSIANEQFF. In nucleotides, the CDR3 is TGTGCCAGCAGCTTTCTGTCAATTGCCAATGAGCAGTTCTTC.

This chain uses TRBV19 with TRBJ2-7; a possible D gene is TRBD1 (6 bases). The germline V gene has CDR1 LNHDA and CDR2 SQIVND (reference sequence). This CDR3 has 13 residues. V lost 10 bases and J lost 4, with 17 bases in between. The CDR3 nucleotides read TGTGCCACCCGACAGGCGATGGAATACGAGCAGTACTTC. Its protein is CATRQAMEYEQYF.

The chain couples TRBV28 to TRBJ2-3, with TRBD2 matching over 10 bases. This CDR3 is 16 amino acids long. V lost 3 bases, J lost 1 base, and 4 bases stayed unmatched. Germline V gene data show CDR1 as MDHEN and CDR2 as SYDVKM. The CDR3 sequence is CASSLASGSRTDTQYF. The CDR3 DNA reads as TGTGCCAGCAGTTTGGCTAGCGGGAGTCGCACAGATACGCAGTATTTT. Full variable domain (remainder filled in from reference TRBV28 and TRBJ2-3): DVKVTQSSRYLVKRTGEKVFLECVQDMDHENMFWYRQDPGLGLRLIYFSYDVKMKEKGDIPEGYSVSREKKERFSLILESASTNQTSMYLCASSLASGSRTDTQYFGPGTRLTVL.

In its sample, this clone was seen a few times. The genes are TRBV10-1 and TRBJ2-1; a weak D match, TRBD2 (6 bases). CDR1 is WNHNN, CDR2 SYGVQD, per germline (reference sequence). V was shortened by 0 bases and J by 3 bases, with 12 bases between the two germline ends. The CDR3 contains 16 residues. The CDR3 spells CASSESRDRNYNEQFF. The CDR3 bases are TGCGCCAGCAGTGAGTCGCGGGACCGTAACTACAATGAGCAGTTCTTC.

The chain links TRBV7-8 to TRBJ1-2; maybe TRBD1 (5 bases). The CDR3 sequence is 13 residues long. Trimming left V 2 bases short and J 4 bases short, with 8 bases between. The V gene's germline CDR1 is SGHVS and CDR2 FQNEAQ. In DNA form, the CDR3 reads TGTGCCAGCAGCTTACCAGGGCTCTATGGCTACACCTTC. Translating it yields CASSLPGLYGYTF. Variable domain in full (rest from reference TRBV7-8 and TRBJ1-2): GAGVSQSPRYKVAKRGQDVALRCDPISGHVSLFWYQQALGQGPEFLTYFQNEAQLDKSGLPSDRFFAERPEGSVSTLKIQRTQQEDSAVYLCASSLPGLYGYTFGSGTRLTVV.

A few counts support this clone. This chain links TRBV5-4 with TRBJ2-2, with D perhaps TRBD1 (6 bases). CDR3 length: 15 amino acids. Germline V gene sequence: CDR1 SGHNT, CDR2 YYREEE (reference sequence). Between the trimmed V and J ends, which lost 2 bases and 5 bases, there was a span of 13 bases. CDR3 DNA: TGTGCCAGCAGCTTTGACCAGGGGCGGACCGGGGAGCTGTTTTTT. The encoded protein is CASSFDQGRTGELFF.

This chain links TRBV5-1 with TRBJ2-7; D tentatively reads TRBD1 or TRBD2 (5 bases each). The CDR3 is made up of 14 amino acids. Germline loops: CDR1 SGHRS, CDR2 YFSETQ. V lost 4 bases to trimming and J lost 3 bases, with 14 bases between them. The CDR3 region has the DNA TGCGCCAGCAGCCAGGGACCCTCAGGCTACGAGCAGTACGTC. Residues: CASSQGPSGYEQYV.

This chain joins TRBV7-4 and TRBJ2-7; 7 bases agree with TRBD2. Per germline, CDR1 SGHVT and CDR2 SQSDAQ. Trimming removed 4 bases from V and 3 bases from J; junction bases left unmatched: 3. This CDR3 comprises 13 residues. The CDR3 DNA follows: TGTGCCAGCAGCTCTGGGGGGGGCTACGAGCAGTACGTC. It codes for CASSSGGGYEQYV.

The V gene is TRBV4-3, the J gene TRBJ2-2; the D gene is possibly TRBD2 (5 bases). This CDR3 region has 14 residues. V lost 2 bases and J 5 bases, leaving 9 bases between the germline ends. Germline values: CDR1 LGHNA, CDR2 YSLEER. CDR3 residues: CASSQTPGTGELFF. The CDR3 region has the DNA TGCGCCAGCAGCCAAACTCCGGGGACCGGGGAGCTGTTTTTT.

The chain is built from TRBV6-1 and TRBJ1-3, with TRBD1 as a possible D gene (5 bases). CDR3 length: 19 amino acids. Germline CDR1 MNHNS, CDR2 SASEGT. Trimming left V 2 bases short and J 4 bases short, with 24 bases between. CDR3 nucleotide sequence: TGTGCCAGCAGTGAATTCTCGTCATCATGGGGAGCAGGGGGAAACACCATATATTTT. This gives the protein CASSEFSSSWGAGGNTIYF.

The rearrangement links TRBV7-9 to TRBJ1-1; D is perhaps TRBD1 (5 bases). This CDR3 comprises 15 residues. The germline V and J ends were trimmed by 3 bases and 6 bases, with 17 bases remaining between them. Germline V gene data show CDR1 as SEHNR and CDR2 as FQNEAQ (reference sequence). The CDR3 DNA is TGTGCCAGCAGCTTGGTTACAGGTAACGACCCTGAAGCTTTCTTT. This codes for CASSLVTGNDPEAFF.

J is TRBJ1-2 and V is TRBV4-1; 9 nucleotides match TRBD1. The CDR3 contains 15 residues. Germline V gene lookup returns CDR1 MGHRA and CDR2 YSYEKL. Trimming took 0 bases from V and 8 from J; bases not matched to a gene: 7. The CDR3 DNA sequence: TGCGCCAGCAGCCAAGATCCGACAGGGGGAAGCGGCTACACCTTC. Encoded protein: CASSQDPTGGSGYTF.

This rearrangement joins TRBV29-1 to TRBJ2-1; 7 bases fit TRBD2. The CDR3 is 14 amino acids. V lost 6 bases to trimming and J lost 7 bases; unmatched junction nucleotides: 12. Per the germline V gene, CDR1 is SQVTM and CDR2 is ANQGSEA. CDR3 in amino acids: CSVGGDGAGNEQFF. The CDR3 bases are TGCAGCGTGGGGGGGGACGGGGCAGGGAATGAGCAGTTCTTC.

As to this clone: The same CDR3 is also encoded by other DNA sequences in this sample. The V and J genes are TRBV5-4 and TRBJ1-2; no firm D call. Germline V CDR1 and CDR2: SGHNT, YYREEE (reference sequence). The ends were cut back, 6 bases at V and 3 bases at J, with 9 bases in the middle. This CDR3 spans 12 amino acids. The CDR3 spells CASTRTDYGYTF. CDR3 sequence (DNA): TGTGCCAGCACCCGAACGGACTATGGCTACACCTTC. The full variable domain, its missing parts supplied by reference TRBV5-4 and TRBJ1-2, is ETGVTQSPTHLIKTRGQQVTLRCSSQSGHNTVSWYQQALGQGPQFIFQYYREEENGRGNFPPRFSGLQFPNYSSELNVNALELDDSALYLCASTRTDYGYTFGSGTRLTVV.

V and J are TRBV28 and TRBJ2-7; possibly TRBD2 for D (5 bases). The V and J ends lost 4 bases and 6 bases respectively, with 10 bases between them. Germline lookup yields CDR1 MDHEN and CDR2 SYDVKM. The CDR3 is 12 amino acids. The DNA of the CDR3 is TGTGCCAGCAGTTGGCCTAGCCGCGAGCAGTACTTC. Translating it yields CASSWPSREQYF.

V gene TRBV7-9 combines with J gene TRBJ2-2, with 7 bases lining up with TRBD1. CDR1 is SEHNR, CDR2 FQNEAQ, per germline (reference sequence). The V gene end was trimmed by 4 bases and the J gene end by 6 bases; junction bases not matched to a gene: 5. The CDR3 spans 14 residues. As DNA, the CDR3 is TGTGCCAGCAGCTCAACAGGGGATCCCGGGGAGCTGTTTTTT. Its protein product is CASSSTGDPGELFF.

This clone was seen a single time. The V call is TRBV27, the J call TRBJ1-2, with 9 bases fitting TRBD1. Germline V CDR1 and CDR2: MNHEY, SMNVEV (reference sequence). J lost 5 bases, V lost 2 bases, and 6 bases had no gene match. This CDR3 is 15 amino acids long. For the CDR3, the DNA is TGTGCCAGCAGTTTAACCTTGACAGGGGGTTATGGCTACACCTTC. Its translation is CASSLTLTGGYGYTF.

Here the CDR3 DNA reads TGTGCCAGCAGTCCCGATACCCGCCTGGCTGAAGCTTTCTTT. Translated: CASSPDTRLAEAFF. The chain links TRBV5-5 to TRBJ1-1; D call uncertain. The CDR3 has 14 amino acids. Germline-derived CDR1 and CDR2 are SGHKS and YYEKEE (reference sequence). Trimming removed 5 bases from V and 6 bases from J, with 17 bases in between.

J is TRBJ1-6 and V is TRBV4-3; no firm D call. V was clipped by 0 bases and J by 10 bases, with 4 bases between them. Germline loops: CDR1 LGHNA, CDR2 YSLEER. CDR3 length: 12 amino acids. The CDR3 protein is CASSQDWSPLHF. CDR3 DNA: TGCGCCAGCAGCCAAGATTGGTCACCCCTCCACTTT.

V and J are TRBV27 and TRBJ2-2; 8 nucleotides agree with TRBD1. The CDR3 runs to 18 residues. Germline lookup yields CDR1 MNHEY and CDR2 SMNVEV (reference sequence). The trim removed 8 bases at V and 0 bases at J, leaving 14 bases unmatched. CDR3 in DNA: TGTGCCAGCTCCGACAGGGGAGAACTAGCCGCGAACACCGGGGAGCTGTTTTTT. It codes for CASSDRGELAANTGELFF.

The genes are TRBV11-3 and TRBJ2-7; no clear D. CDR1 SGHNT and CDR2 YENEEA come from the germline V gene. The CDR3 contains 12 residues. The V and J ends lost 5 bases and 8 bases respectively, with 13 bases between them. The CDR3 loop reads CASSLTRQKQYV. CDR3 in DNA: TGTGCCAGCAGCCTAACCCGACAAAAGCAGTACGTC.

The chain has TRBV4-3 and TRBJ1-2; tentative D call: TRBD1 (5 bases). The germline V gene encodes CDR1 LGHNA and CDR2 YSLEER. This CDR3 comprises 13 residues. V was pared by 4 bases and J by 4 bases, with 10 bases between. The chain's CDR3 is CASSPSGRYGYTF. The CDR3 DNA reads as TGCGCCAGCAGCCCATCGGGACGCTATGGCTACACCTTC.

The CDR3 DNA reads TGTGCCTGGATCGGACAGGGAAGCTCCTACGAGCAGTACTTC. It yields the protein CAWIGQGSSYEQYF. The chain carries TRBV30 and TRBJ2-7; 8 bases fit TRBD1. CDR3 size: 14 residues. Germline V lookup: CDR1 GTSNPN, CDR2 SVGIG (reference sequence). V shed 4 bases, J shed 0 bases, and the junction held 5 bases outside the gene matches.

The rearrangement uses TRBV7-2 and TRBJ2-1; TRBD1 matches 7 bases. The CDR3 consists of 15 residues. CDR1 and CDR2 (germline): SGHTA, FQGNSA. The V segment lost 5 bases and the J segment 7 bases; nucleotides outside the gene matches: 11. The chain's CDR3 is CASSPWTGEHNEQFF. DNA of the CDR3: TGTGCCAGCAGCCCCTGGACAGGTGAACATAATGAGCAGTTCTTC.

The V call is TRBV28, the J call TRBJ2-7; a weak D match, TRBD1 (5 bases). CDR3 length: 11 residues. CDR1 is MDHEN, CDR2 SYDVKM, per germline. The ends were cut back, 6 bases at V and 6 bases at J, with 9 bases in the middle. CDR3 protein: CASRLQGEQYF. Here the CDR3 DNA reads TGTGCCAGCAGGCTGCAGGGCGAGCAGTACTTC.

The chain recombines TRBV6-1 with TRBJ1-2, with TRBD1 matching 7 bases. The length of the CDR3 is 14 residues. Germline trimming cut 6 bases from V and 4 bases from J; bases unmatched to any gene: 8. Looked up from germline, CDR1 is MNHNS and CDR2 is SASEGT. CDR3 DNA: TGTGCCAGCAGGCAGTCGGGGGACAGCTATGGCTACACCTTC. Protein sequence: CASRQSGDSYGYTF.

V gene TRBV27 combines with J gene TRBJ1-2, with D uncertain. V was cut by 6 bases and J by 1 base, with 21 bases left in between. The CDR3 is 17 amino acids. Per germline, CDR1 MNHEY and CDR2 SMNVEV (reference sequence). The CDR3 protein is CASSLPPQAGNNYGYTF. The CDR3 DNA follows: TGTGCCAGCAGCCTACCGCCCCAGGCTGGTAATAACTATGGCTACACCTTC.

This clone was observed a few times. The J gene is TRBJ2-7, the V gene TRBV10-2, with 13 bases that match TRBD2. This CDR3 has 14 amino acids. J lost 5 bases, V lost 6 bases, and 4 bases had no gene match. Germline CDR1 reads WSHSY; CDR2 reads SAAADI. The CDR3 here is CASRLAGGPHEQYV. In DNA, the CDR3 is TGCGCCAGCAGACTAGCGGGAGGGCCCCACGAGCAGTACGTC.

The J gene is TRBJ2-3, the V gene TRBV7-3, with D possibly called TRBD1 or TRBD2 (5 bases each). Trimming took off 4 bases at V and 8 bases at J, with 16 bases between the two ends. The CDR3 is made up of 14 amino acids. Germline CDR1 is SGHTA and CDR2 is FQGTGA. This CDR3 reads CASSSLSTGTTQYF. In DNA form, the CDR3 reads TGTGCCAGCAGCTCCCTTTCCACCGGGACTACGCAGTATTTT.

The V call is TRBV19, the J call TRBJ1-1; TRBD1 aligns across 7 bases. The J segment lost 4 bases and the V segment lost 5 bases, leaving 7 bases of the junction unmatched. There are 14 residues in the CDR3. Germline CDR1 LNHDA, CDR2 SQIVND (reference sequence). The CDR3 DNA follows: TGTGCCAGTAGTGCGTATACAGGGGCCACTGAAGCTTTCTTT. This encodes CASSAYTGATEAFF. Full variable domain (remainder filled in from reference TRBV19 and TRBJ1-1): DGGITQSPKYLFRKEGQNVTLSCEQNLNHDAMYWYRQDPGQGLRLIYYSQIVNDFQKGDIAEGYSVSREKKESFPLTVTSAQKNPTAFYLCASSAYTGATEAFFGQGTRLTVV.